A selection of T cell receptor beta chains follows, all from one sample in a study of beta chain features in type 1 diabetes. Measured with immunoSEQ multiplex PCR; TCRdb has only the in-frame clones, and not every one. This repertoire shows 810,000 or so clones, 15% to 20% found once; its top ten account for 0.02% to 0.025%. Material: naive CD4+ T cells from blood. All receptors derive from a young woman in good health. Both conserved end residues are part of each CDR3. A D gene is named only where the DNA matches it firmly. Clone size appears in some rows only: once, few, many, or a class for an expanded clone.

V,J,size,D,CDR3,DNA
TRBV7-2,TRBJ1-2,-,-,CASSLLGDPLVDGYTF,TGTGCCAGCAGCTTATTGGGGGACCCCCTGGTGGACGGCTACACCTTC
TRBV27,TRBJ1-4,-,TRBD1,CASGRTGGWGKLFF,TGTGCCAGCGGAAGGACAGGGGGTTGGGGAAAACTGTTTTTT
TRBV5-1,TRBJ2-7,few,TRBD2,CASSGFKAGDYDEQYF,TGCGCCAGCAGCGGATTCAAAGCGGGAGATTATGACGAGCAGTACTTC
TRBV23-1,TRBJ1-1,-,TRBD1,CASSQPQGAGNTEAFF,TGCGCCAGCAGTCAACCCCAGGGGGCCGGGAACACTGAAGCTTTCTTT
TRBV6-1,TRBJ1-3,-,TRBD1,CASNAQGVGNTIYF,TGTGCCAGCAATGCGCAGGGGGTTGGAAACACCATATATTTT
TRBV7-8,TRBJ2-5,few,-,CASSLDPRGDQETQYF,TGTGCCAGCAGCTTAGATCCGCGCGGGGACCAAGAGACCCAGTACTTC
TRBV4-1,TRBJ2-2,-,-,CASSLRLANTGELFF,TGCGCCAGCAGCCTTCGACTAGCGAACACCGGGGAGCTGTTTTTT
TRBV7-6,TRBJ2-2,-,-,CASSGRETGELFF,TGTGCCAGCAGCGGAAGAGAGACCGGGGAGCTGTTTTTT
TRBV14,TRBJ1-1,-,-,CASSQGRAWDTEAFF,TGTGCCAGCAGCCAAGGGAGGGCATGGGACACTGAAGCTTTCTTT
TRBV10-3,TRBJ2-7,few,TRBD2,CAISGPGLAGDEQYF,TGTGCCATCAGTGGCCCGGGACTAGCCGGCGACGAGCAGTACTTC
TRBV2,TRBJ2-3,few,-,CAGLKGPTDTQYF,TGTGCCGGACTGAAAGGGCCCACAGATACGCAGTATTTT
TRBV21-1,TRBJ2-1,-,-,CASSTIRDRDNEQFF,TGTGCCAGCAGCACGATCCGGGACAGAGACAATGAGCAGTTCTTC
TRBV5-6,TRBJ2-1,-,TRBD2,CASSPVAGGSYNEQFF,TGTGCCAGCTCCCCTGTGGCGGGAGGCTCCTACAATGAGCAGTTCTTC
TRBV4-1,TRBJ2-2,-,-,CASSQGRGSGELFF,TGCGCCAGCAGCCAAGGGAGGGGGTCCGGGGAGCTGTTTTTT
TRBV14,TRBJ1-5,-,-,CASSPTFSGPQHF,TGTGCCAGCAGCCCCACCTTTTCGGGGCCCCAGCATTTT
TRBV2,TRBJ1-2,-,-,CASSGDNYGYTF,TGTGCCAGCAGTGGGGACAACTATGGCTACACCTTC
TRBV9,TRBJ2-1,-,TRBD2,CASSSGLAAYNEQFF,TGTGCCAGCAGTTCGGGACTAGCGGCTTACAATGAGCAGTTCTTC
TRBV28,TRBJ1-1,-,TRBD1,CASSLRGWYTEAFF,TGTGCCAGCAGCCTCAGGGGGTGGTACACTGAAGCTTTCTTT
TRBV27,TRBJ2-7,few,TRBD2,CASSSRTRAGQYF,TGTGCCAGCAGTTCCCGGACTAGGGCGGGGCAGTACTTC
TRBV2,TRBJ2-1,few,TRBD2,CASRRLAELNEQFF,TGTGCCAGCAGGAGACTAGCGGAGCTCAATGAGCAGTTCTTC
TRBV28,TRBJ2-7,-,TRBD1,CASSPGQGYEQYF,TGTGCCAGCAGTCCAGGACAGGGCTACGAGCAGTACTTC
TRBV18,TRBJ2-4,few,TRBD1,CASSPTTGDLDIQYF,TGTGCCAGCTCACCCACGACAGGGGATTTGGACATTCAGTACTTC
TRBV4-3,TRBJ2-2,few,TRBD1,CASSQETGEIGELFF,TGCGCCAGCAGCCAAGAAACAGGGGAGATCGGGGAGCTGTTTTTT
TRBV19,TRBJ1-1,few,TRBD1,CASSIASNRGGTEAFF,TGTGCCAGTAGTATAGCTTCTAACAGGGGAGGCACTGAAGCTTTCTTT
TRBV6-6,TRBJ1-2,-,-,CASSPGLGNYGYTF,TGTGCCAGCAGCCCCGGATTGGGGAATTATGGCTACACCTTC
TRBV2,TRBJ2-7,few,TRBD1,CASSRDRGLWEQYF,TGTGCCAGCAGCCGGGACAGGGGGCTCTGGGAGCAGTACTTC
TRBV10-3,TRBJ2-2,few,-,CAISESRPGGGGELFF,TGTGCCATCAGTGAGTCCAGGCCAGGAGGGGGCGGGGAGCTGTTTTTT